These 8 T cell receptor beta chains were sequenced from one sample in a study of T cells expressing NK-cell markers. Reprocessing the 5' RACE reads, TCRdb reports a single entry for every CDR3 protein and omits DNA. The ten top clones account for around 10%, within a sample of around 380,000 distinct CDR3 sequences. The source material was blood T cells: a sorted CD56 or NKG2C T cell subset, CD4+ or CD8+ T cells, or bulk PBMC T cells (not recorded which). The receptors stem from a woman aged 50 to 60 in good health.

The chain links TRBV20-1 to TRBJ1-2; the D call from TCRdb, TRBD1, cannot be confirmed without DNA. Germline CDR1 DFQATT, CDR2 SNEGSKA (reference sequence). The CDR3 is 13 amino acids. The CDR3 reads CSARREPSYGYTF.

The chain recombines TRBV5-1 with TRBJ2-1; TCRdb lists TRBD1, though no DNA is available to test this call. This CDR3 spans 14 amino acids. Germline CDR1 and CDR2: SGHRS and YFSETQ. The CDR3: CASSLEGAELGQFF.

This chain connects TRBV12-3 or TRBV12-4 to TRBJ1-1; without DNA, the TCRdb call of TRBD1 cannot be checked. The CDR3 spans 14 residues. CDR3 residues: CASSLGSDSRGAFF.

This chain links TRBV11-3 with TRBJ2-5; the D gene TCRdb calls, TRBD1, cannot be checked with no DNA. The CDR3 has 15 amino acids. CDR1 is SGHNT and CDR2 is YENEEA in the germline V gene. The CDR3: CASSFGDRARETQYF.

This CDR3 reads CASTGDSSALETQYF. This sequence joins TRBV2 and TRBJ2-5; TCRdb lists TRBD2, though no DNA is available to test this call. From germline, CDR1 is SNHLY and CDR2 FYNNEI. The CDR3 sequence is 15 residues long. The entire variable domain, with the rest obtained from reference TRBV2 and TRBJ2-5, is as follows: EPEVTQTPSHQVTQMGQEVILRCVPISNHLYFYWYRQILGQKVEFLVSFYNNEISEKSEIFDDQFSVERPDGSNFTLKIRSTKLEDSAMYFCASTGDSSALETQYFGPGTRLLVL.

The chain combines TRBV13 with TRBJ1-1; absent DNA, TCRdb's TRBD1 call cannot be checked. Germline V gives CDR1 PRHDT, CDR2 FYEKMQ (reference sequence). There are 13 residues in the CDR3. CDR3: CASSLGWGAKAFF. Full variable domain (rest looked up from reference TRBV13 and TRBJ1-1): AAGVIQSPRHLIKEKRETATLKCYPIPRHDTVYWYQQGPGQDPQFLISFYEKMQSDKGSIPDRFSAQQFSDYHSELNMSSLELGDSALYFCASSLGWGAKAFFGQGTRLTVV.

This chain connects TRBV10-3 to TRBJ2-7; TCRdb's D gene call, TRBD1, goes unchecked for lack of DNA. The CDR3 totals 13 residues. Germline CDR1 is ENHRY and CDR2 is SYGVKD. The CDR3 is CAIGAGVSYEQYF.

This chain joins TRBV20-1 and TRBJ2-1; TCRdb's assignment of TRBD2 cannot be checked, as there is no DNA. CDR1 DFQATT and CDR2 SNEGSKA come from the germline V gene (reference sequence). The CDR3 is 15 amino acids. The CDR3 here is CSASASGIFHNEQFF.